One sample yielded the 6 T cell receptor beta chains listed below, sequenced in a study of blood T cells in healthy people across ages. A second PCR of about 7 to 11 cycles used a sample-barcoded 5' primer and a J-beta primer mix. MiXCR was run by TCRdb on the 5' RACE reads, yielding one entry per CDR3 protein. Of hundreds of thousands of distinct CDR3 sequences listed, 20% to 30% are singletons. Another study also made use of these data, one on T cells of mothers and their children.

Specimen: blood. All receptors come from a boy between 10 and 17 years old in good health.

This clonotype came up a few times. V is TRBV2 and J is TRBJ1-2; a weak D match, TRBD1 (6 bases). Trimming took 2 bases from V and 13 from J, leaving 8 bases between them. The V gene's germline CDR1 is SNHLY and CDR2 FYNNEI. This CDR3 has 10 amino acids. The CDR3 nucleotides read TGTGCCAGCAGTGAAAGAGGGGGCACCTTC. Protein sequence: CASSERGGTF.

CDR3 amino acids: CATSKGMGNEQFF. CDR3 DNA: TGTGCCACCAGCAAGGGTATGGGCAATGAGCAGTTCTTC. This chain uses TRBV15 with TRBJ2-1; D gene uncertain. The germline V gene has CDR1 LNHNV and CDR2 YYDKDF (reference sequence). The CDR3 contains 13 residues. V was clipped by 4 bases and J by 6 bases, with 10 bases between them.

A note on this clonotype: One junction end disagrees with the germline gene, perhaps due to a read error. The V call is TRBV7-9, the J call TRBJ2-1; D ambiguous. The CDR3 extends over 13 amino acids. Germline CDR1 and CDR2: SEHNR and FQNEAQ (reference sequence). DNA for the CDR3: TGTGCCAGCAGCCCCACAGAGTACAATGACCAGTTCTTC. It specifies CASSPTEYNDQFF.

The chain joins TRBV6-6 to TRBJ2-5; 13 bases fit TRBD2. V was clipped by 5 bases and J by 5 bases; unmatched bases: 5. The CDR3 sequence is 15 residues long. Germline V gene data show CDR1 as MNHNY and CDR2 as SVGAGI (reference sequence). The CDR3 protein is CASSKGLAGRETQYF. The CDR3 DNA sequence: TGTGCCAGCAGTAAGGGACTAGCGGGGCGGGAGACCCAGTACTTC.

The table lists this clonotype with a few counts. As DNA, the CDR3 is TGTGCCAGCAGCTTAGGGGGAGGGCAGACCTTAGCCAAAAACATTCAGTACTTC. Amino acid sequence: CASSLGGGQTLAKNIQYF. The V gene is TRBV7-4, the J gene TRBJ2-4; 7 nucleotides line up with TRBD2. Germline CDR1 is SGHVT and CDR2 is SQSDAQ. This CDR3 is built from 18 residues. The trim removed 1 base at V and 0 bases at J, leaving 9 bases unmatched.

The chain joins TRBV5-1 to TRBJ2-5; 8 positions agree with TRBD2. The CDR3 consists of 14 residues. The V gene's germline CDR1 is SGHRS and CDR2 YFSETQ. J lost 2 bases, V lost 4 bases, and 4 bases had no gene match. The DNA for the CDR3 is TGCGCCAGCAGCCCGGGGGGGGAGCAAGAGACCCAGTACTTC. It yields the protein CASSPGGEQETQYF.